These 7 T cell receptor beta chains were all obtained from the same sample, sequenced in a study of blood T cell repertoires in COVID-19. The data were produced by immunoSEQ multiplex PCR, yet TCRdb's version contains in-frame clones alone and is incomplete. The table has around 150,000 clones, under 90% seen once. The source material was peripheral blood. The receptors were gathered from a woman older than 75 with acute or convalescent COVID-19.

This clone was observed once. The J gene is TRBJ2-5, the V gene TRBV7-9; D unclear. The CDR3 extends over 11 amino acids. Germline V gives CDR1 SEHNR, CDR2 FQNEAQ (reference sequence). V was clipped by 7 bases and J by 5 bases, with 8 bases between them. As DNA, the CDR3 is TGTGCCAGCACCGCGTCCGAGACCCAGTACTTC. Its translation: CASTASETQYF.

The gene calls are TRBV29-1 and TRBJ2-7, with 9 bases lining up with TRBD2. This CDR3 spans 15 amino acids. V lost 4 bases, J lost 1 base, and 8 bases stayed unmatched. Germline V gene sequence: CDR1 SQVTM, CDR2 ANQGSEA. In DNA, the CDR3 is TGCAGCGTTGCGATGGCGGGAGGGACGTCCTACGAGCAGTACTTC. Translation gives CSVAMAGGTSYEQYF.

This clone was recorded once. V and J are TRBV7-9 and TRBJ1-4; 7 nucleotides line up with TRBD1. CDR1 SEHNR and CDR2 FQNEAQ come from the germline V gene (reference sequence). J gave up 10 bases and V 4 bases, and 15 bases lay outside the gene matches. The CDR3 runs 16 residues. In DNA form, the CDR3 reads TGTGCCAGCAGCTCCCGAAGAGGGGGCGGTATTTCAAAACTGTTTTTT. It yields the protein CASSSRRGGGISKLFF.

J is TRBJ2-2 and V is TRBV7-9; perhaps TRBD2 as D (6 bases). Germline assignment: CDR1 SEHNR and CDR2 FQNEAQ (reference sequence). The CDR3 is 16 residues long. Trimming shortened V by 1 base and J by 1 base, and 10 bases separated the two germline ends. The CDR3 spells CASSLGDGGNTGELFF. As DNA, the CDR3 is TGTGCCAGCAGCTTAGGAGACGGGGGGAACACCGGGGAGCTGTTTTTT.

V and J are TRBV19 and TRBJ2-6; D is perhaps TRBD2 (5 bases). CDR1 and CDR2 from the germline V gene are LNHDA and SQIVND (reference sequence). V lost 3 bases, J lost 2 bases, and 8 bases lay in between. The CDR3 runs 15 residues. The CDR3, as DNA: TGTGCCAGTAGTATTAAGGGAGCTGGGGCCAACGTCCTGACTTTC. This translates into CASSIKGAGANVLTF.

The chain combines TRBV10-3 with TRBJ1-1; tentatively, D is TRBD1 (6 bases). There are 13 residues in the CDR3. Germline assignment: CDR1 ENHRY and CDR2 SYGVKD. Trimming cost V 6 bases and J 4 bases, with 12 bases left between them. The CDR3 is CAISREQGTEAFF. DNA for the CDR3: TGTGCCATCAGCAGGGAACAGGGCACTGAAGCTTTCTTT.

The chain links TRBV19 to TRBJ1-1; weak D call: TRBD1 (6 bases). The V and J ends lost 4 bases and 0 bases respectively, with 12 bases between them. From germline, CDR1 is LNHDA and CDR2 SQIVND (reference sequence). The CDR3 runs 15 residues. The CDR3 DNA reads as TGTGCCAGTAGTAAGACAGGCAGAATGAACACTGAAGCTTTCTTT. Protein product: CASSKTGRMNTEAFF.